This TCR beta chain was recovered during a study of blood T cell repertoires in COVID-19. Study summary: COVID-19 samples collected from the United States, Italy and Spain covered acute and convalescent phases.

Method: immunoSEQ multiplex PCR; TCRdb's copy keeps in-frame clones and lacks some. The sample lists roughly 290,000 clones, about nine tenths occurring once. The CDR3 contains 16 residues. Trimming cost V 4 bases and J 4 bases; bases outside gene matches: 5. The germline gives CDR1 KGHDR, CDR2 SFDVKD. The sample was peripheral blood. The clonotype was recovered from a woman aged 55-70 years with acute or convalescent COVID-19. The rearrangement uses TRBV24-1 and TRBJ2-1, with 11 bases identical to TRBD1. The CDR3 is CATSDRTGGKYNEQFF. CDR3 sequence (DNA): TGTGCCACCAGTGACCGGACAGGGGGCAAGTACAATGAGCAGTTCTTC.